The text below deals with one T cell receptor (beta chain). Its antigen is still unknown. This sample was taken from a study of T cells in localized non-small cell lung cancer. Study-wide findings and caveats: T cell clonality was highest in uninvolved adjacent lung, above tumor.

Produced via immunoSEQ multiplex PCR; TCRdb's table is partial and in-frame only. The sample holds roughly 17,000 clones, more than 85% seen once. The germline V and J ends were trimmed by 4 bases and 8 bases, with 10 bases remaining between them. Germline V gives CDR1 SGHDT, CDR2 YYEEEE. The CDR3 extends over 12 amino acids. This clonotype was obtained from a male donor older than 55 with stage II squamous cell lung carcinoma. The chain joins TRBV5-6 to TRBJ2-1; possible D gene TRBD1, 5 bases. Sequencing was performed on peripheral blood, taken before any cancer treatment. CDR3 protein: CASSPQVDEQFF. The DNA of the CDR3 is TGTGCCAGCAGCCCACAGGTTGATGAGCAGTTCTTC.